Listed below are T cell receptor beta chains from one sample, sequenced in a study of control samples from healthy donors and cancer patients. Clones were sequenced by immunoSEQ multiplex PCR, and TCRdb holds only the in-frame ones, with some missing. This table holds tens of thousands of clones, around 90% found once. The material sequenced was PBMCs. The receptors were sampled from a woman aged 45-60 years with colorectal cancer. The CDR3 runs from the conserved cysteine through the conserved F or W. Fields, in order: V gene, J gene, D gene, clone size, CDR3 protein, CDR3 DNA. D genes are given only for firm matches. Clone size is not always given. Where it is, it says once, few, many or a class for expanded clones.

>TRBV3-1/TRBV3-2|TRBJ1-2|.|few
CASSPQPRYGYTF
TGTGCCAGCAGCCCACAGCCCCGATATGGCTACACCTTC
>TRBV7-9|TRBJ2-5|.|.
CASSTRDTQKETQYF
TGTGCCAGCAGTACGCGGGACACCCAGAAAGAGACCCAGTACTTC
>TRBV7-9|TRBJ1-2|.|few
CASSPPTGQNYGYTF
TGTGCCAGCAGTCCCCCTACTGGGCAGAACTATGGCTACACCTTC
>TRBV28|TRBJ1-5|.|.
CASTLRRRMNQPQHF
TGTGCCAGCACTCTCAGGAGGCGGATGAATCAGCCCCAGCATTTT
>TRBV6-5|TRBJ1-3|TRBD1|.
CASLEGARGNTIYF
TGTGCCAGCCTGGAGGGGGCGCGTGGAAACACCATATATTTT
>TRBV28|TRBJ1-5|TRBD1|.
CASSLPLGQGAGQPQHF
TGTGCCAGCAGTTTACCACTCGGACAGGGGGCAGGGCAGCCCCAGCATTTT
>TRBV10-3|TRBJ1-2|.|.
CAISESYGANYGYTF
TGTGCCATCAGTGAGTCGTATGGTGCTAACTATGGCTACACCTTC
>TRBV6-5|TRBJ1-5|.|.
CASSTGYGNQPQHF
TGTGCCAGCAGTACAGGGTACGGCAATCAGCCCCAGCATTTT
>TRBV7-2|TRBJ1-2|.|.
CASSSDTYGYTF
TGTGCCAGCAGCTCGGACACCTATGGCTACACCTTC
>TRBV10-3|TRBJ1-4|.|.
CAIRLHLNEKLFF
TGTGCCATCCGGCTTCATTTAAATGAAAAACTGTTTTTT
>TRBV2|TRBJ2-4|.|.
CASRIKNIQYF
TGTGCCAGCAGGATCAAAAACATTCAGTACTTC
>TRBV7-9|TRBJ2-5|.|.
CASSLVWTQYF
TGTGCCAGCAGCTTAGTGTGGACCCAGTACTTC
>TRBV6-5|TRBJ1-2|.|.
CASSYSSTGAYGYTF
TGTGCCAGCAGTTACTCGAGCACGGGGGCCTATGGCTACACCTTC
>TRBV7-2|TRBJ2-1|TRBD1|.
CASSPQDRGSNEQFF
TGTGCCAGCAGCCCTCAGGACAGGGGTTCCAATGAGCAGTTCTTC
>TRBV6-5|TRBJ1-5|.|.
CASGDRIQPQHF
TGTGCCAGCGGCGATCGAATCCAGCCCCAGCATTTT
>TRBV7-9|TRBJ1-2|.|once
CASSNTGWGYTF
TGTGCCAGCAGCAACACAGGGTGGGGCTACACCTTC
>TRBV27|TRBJ2-3|.|.
CASSTWAPAGDTQYF
TGTGCCAGCAGTACCTGGGCCCCAGCTGGCGATACGCAGTATTTT
>TRBV28|TRBJ1-1|.|once
CASITDSYTEAFF
TGTGCCAGCATTACAGACTCCTACACTGAAGCTTTCTTT
>TRBV7-2|TRBJ1-2|.|.
CASSRTGGEGYTF
TGTGCCAGCAGCCGAACGGGGGGTGAGGGCTACACCTTC
>TRBV6-5|TRBJ1-5|.|.
CASSGNSNQPQHF
TGTGCCAGCAGCGGGAATAGCAATCAGCCCCAGCATTTT
>TRBV28|TRBJ1-2|.|.
CASSSGQGDYGYTF
TGTGCCAGCAGTTCTGGGCAGGGAGACTATGGCTACACCTTC
>TRBV6-2/TRBV6-3|TRBJ2-3|TRBD2|.
CASSPWTSGSTDTQYF
TGTGCCAGCAGTCCCTGGACTAGCGGGAGCACAGATACGCAGTATTTT
>TRBV9|TRBJ1-5|.|.
CASSVAGTQNQPQHF
TGTGCCAGCAGCGTAGCCGGGACACAGAATCAGCCCCAGCATTTT
>TRBV6-5|TRBJ2-2|.|.
CASSYSRGGAGELFF
TGTGCCAGCAGTTACTCGAGAGGCGGGGCCGGGGAGCTGTTTTTT
>TRBV5-6|TRBJ1-6|.|.
CASSSLGGNNSPLHF
TGTGCCAGCAGCTCGCTCGGGGGAAATAATTCACCCCTCCACTTT
>TRBV12-5|TRBJ2-3|TRBD1|.
CASGPREPQGAGTDTQYF
TGTGCTAGTGGGCCTCGGGAGCCTCAGGGGGCGGGCACAGATACGCAGTATTTT
>TRBV5-8|TRBJ2-1|TRBD2|.
CASSSGTSSYNEQFF
TGTGCCAGCAGCTCAGGGACTAGCAGCTACAATGAGCAGTTCTTC
>TRBV3-1/TRBV3-2|TRBJ1-3|.|once
CASSQTSGSGNTIYF
TGTGCCAGCAGCCAAACCTCAGGGTCCGGAAACACCATATATTTT
>TRBV2|TRBJ1-6|TRBD1|.
CASSPRQGGSPLHF
TGTGCCAGCAGCCCCCGACAGGGCGGTTCACCCCTCCACTTT
>TRBV15|TRBJ2-5|.|.
CATTREQAKQETQYF
TGTGCCACTACTAGGGAACAGGCCAAACAAGAGACCCAGTACTTC
>TRBV7-2|TRBJ1-1|.|.
CASSSSGAPNTKAFF
TGTGCCAGCAGCTCTTCCGGGGCCCCCAACACTAAAGCTTTCTTT
>TRBV7-8|TRBJ1-3|.|.
CASSLGTATSGNTIYF
TGTGCCAGCAGCTTAGGAACGGCCACCTCTGGAAACACCATATATTTT
>TRBV11-1|TRBJ1-6|TRBD1|.
CASSNPGQGSPLHF
TGTGCCAGCAGCAACCCGGGACAGGGGTCACCCCTCCACTTT
>TRBV3-1/TRBV3-2|TRBJ2-3|.|.
CASSAWEGTDTQYF
TGTGCCAGCAGCGCTTGGGAGGGCACAGATACGCAGTATTTT
>TRBV4-1|TRBJ2-3|.|few
CASSHRTDHTDTQYF
TGCGCCAGCAGCCACCGGACAGACCACACAGATACGCAGTATTTT
>TRBV7-2|TRBJ1-5|.|.
CASSLYRGGGQPQHF
TGTGCCAGCAGCTTGTATAGGGGCGGGGGGCAGCCCCAGCATTTT
>TRBV4-3|TRBJ1-1|.|.
CASSQGNGRGNTEAFF
TGCGCCAGCAGCCAAGGAAACGGCAGGGGGAACACTGAAGCTTTCTTT
>TRBV5-1|TRBJ2-2|.|.
CASTGGQHTGELFF
TGCGCCAGCACGGGGGGACAGCACACCGGGGAGCTGTTTTTT
>TRBV29-1|TRBJ1-2|.|.
CSVGAGLGYGYTF
TGCAGCGTTGGAGCAGGGCTAGGCTATGGCTACACCTTC
>TRBV6-5|TRBJ1-5|.|.
CASRGDRVLPQHF
TGTGCCAGCAGGGGGGACCGGGTACTGCCCCAGCATTTT
>TRBV4-1|TRBJ2-2|TRBD2|.
CASSHALAGATGELFF
TGCGCCAGCAGCCATGCACTAGCGGGGGCAACCGGGGAGCTGTTTTTT
>TRBV7-3|TRBJ1-1|.|.
CASSLTANTEAFF
TGTGCCAGCAGCTTGACAGCAAACACTGAAGCTTTCTTT
>TRBV7-8|TRBJ1-5|.|.
CASSPGQSHGYSNQPQHF
TGTGCCAGCAGCCCTGGACAGAGCCACGGCTATAGCAATCAGCCCCAGCATTTT
>TRBV2|TRBJ1-2|.|.
CASGTPANYGYTF
TGTGCCAGCGGGACACCCGCTAACTATGGCTACACCTTC
>TRBV5-1|TRBJ2-3|TRBD1|.
CASSLAGGADTQYF
TGCGCCAGCAGCTTGGCAGGGGGCGCAGATACGCAGTATTTT
>TRBV28|TRBJ1-2|.|.
CASSSASGQYGYTF
TGTGCCAGCAGTTCCGCCTCCGGACAGTATGGCTACACCTTC
>TRBV30|TRBJ1-5|.|.
CAWSGGNQPQHF
TGTGCCTGGAGTGGGGGCAATCAGCCCCAGCATTTT
>TRBV24-1|TRBJ1-2|.|.
CATSGGAYGYTF
TGTGCCACCAGTGGAGGGGCCTATGGCTACACCTTC
>TRBV4-2|TRBJ1-1|.|.
CASSQGRGSGTEAFF
TGTGCCAGCAGCCAAGGTCGGGGCTCTGGCACTGAAGCTTTCTTT
>TRBV12-3/TRBV12-4|TRBJ1-3|.|.
CASTGGSRNTIYF
TGTGCCAGCACCGGCGGCAGCCGAAACACCATATATTTT
>TRBV19|TRBJ2-6|.|.
CASLLGSGANVLTF
TGTGCCAGCCTGCTAGGCTCTGGGGCCAACGTCCTGACTTTC